The 21 T cell receptor beta chains reported below all come from one sample, sequenced in a study of technical replicates of blood from several donors. Measured with immunoSEQ multiplex PCR; TCRdb has only the in-frame clones, and not every one. The table lists nearly 80,000 clones, approximately 93% of them singletons. The sequencing sample was made of T cells isolated from PBMCs. These receptors were taken from a human donor in good health.

The V call is TRBV14, the J call TRBJ2-7; D might be TRBD1 (7 bases). V lost 1 base and J 6 bases, leaving 19 bases between the germline ends. This CDR3 spans 16 amino acids. The germline V gene encodes CDR1 SGHDN and CDR2 FVKESK. The CDR3 loop reads CASSQVQGMDYAEQYF. CDR3 sequence (DNA): TGTGCCAGCAGCCAAGTACAGGGGATGGACTACGCCGAGCAGTACTTC.

The chain has TRBV9 and TRBJ2-7; 12 bases map to TRBD2. V gave up 0 bases and J gave up 4 bases; unmatched junction bases: 5. Germline assignment: CDR1 SGDLS and CDR2 YYNGEE. The CDR3 covers 16 residues. The CDR3 is CASSVGTSGKGYEQYF. The CDR3 DNA is TGTGCCAGCAGCGTAGGGACTAGCGGGAAAGGTTACGAGCAGTACTTC.

This clone came up once. The chain has TRBV7-9 and TRBJ1-1; 7 nucleotides agree with TRBD1. After removal of 2 bases from V and 0 bases from J, the junction contained 6 bases not matched to a gene. Per the germline V gene, CDR1 is SEHNR and CDR2 is FQNEAQ (reference sequence). The CDR3 totals 16 residues. This CDR3 reads CASSLTPDRVNTEAFF. CDR3 nucleotides: TGTGCCAGCAGCTTAACACCCGACAGGGTGAACACTGAAGCTTTCTTT.

The sample holds one count of this clone. The chain recombines TRBV2 with TRBJ2-3; 7 nucleotides align to TRBD2. The CDR3 has 17 residues. Germline lookup yields CDR1 SNHLY and CDR2 FYNNEI. After removal of 5 bases from V and 0 bases from J, the junction contained 11 bases not matched to a gene. The CDR3 sequence: CASSPVLADASTDTQYF. CDR3 DNA: TGTGCCAGCAGTCCCGTTCTAGCGGACGCCAGCACAGATACGCAGTATTTT.

The V call is TRBV25-1, the J call TRBJ2-7; 7 bases fit TRBD1. V shed 5 bases, J shed 6 bases, and the junction held 7 bases outside the gene matches. This CDR3 has 13 amino acids. Germline assignment: CDR1 MGHDK and CDR2 SYGVNS. The CDR3 DNA follows: TGTGCCAGCAGTCAGGGGGTTACGAGCGAGCAGTACTTC. Its protein is CASSQGVTSEQYF.

The chain couples TRBV7-9 to TRBJ1-1; D unresolved. V was shortened by 5 bases and J by 3 bases, with 19 bases between the two germline ends. CDR1 SEHNR and CDR2 FQNEAQ come from the germline V gene (reference sequence). This CDR3 contains 16 residues. Here the CDR3 reads CASSPKGARKDTEAFF. The CDR3, as DNA: TGTGCCAGCAGCCCAAAGGGAGCCAGGAAGGACACTGAAGCTTTCTTT.

The genes are TRBV9 and TRBJ2-7; D might be TRBD1 (6 bases). Trimming cost V 3 bases and J 2 bases, with 15 bases left between them. The CDR3 is 15 amino acids. Per the germline V gene, CDR1 is SGDLS and CDR2 is YYNGEE. The CDR3 reads CASSASTGAPYEQYF. The DNA of the CDR3 is TGTGCCAGCAGCGCGTCGACAGGAGCCCCCTACGAGCAGTACTTC.

The chain is built from TRBV10-3 and TRBJ1-1; D is undetermined. CDR3 length: 15 residues. V lost 0 bases and J lost 0, with 8 bases in between. Germline V gene lookup returns CDR1 ENHRY and CDR2 SYGVKD. The CDR3, as DNA: TGTGCCATCAGTGAGTCTGTTTCCATGAACACTGAAGCTTTCTTT. This translates into CAISESVSMNTEAFF.

The chain combines TRBV7-9 with TRBJ2-1; a weak D match, TRBD1 (6 bases). Per the germline V gene, CDR1 is SEHNR and CDR2 is FQNEAQ (reference sequence). Trimming left V 0 bases short and J 12 bases short, with 9 bases between. The CDR3 covers 12 residues. The CDR3 region has the DNA TGTGCCAGCAGCTTAGCACAGGGTGGGCAGTTCTTC. Protein product: CASSLAQGGQFF.

In the case of this clone: In the same sample, other DNA sequences code for this CDR3. The CDR3 DNA follows: TGTGCCAGCAGTTTACGGGACAATAATCAGCCCCAGCATTTT. Protein: CASSLRDNNQPQHF. The chain employs TRBV27 and TRBJ1-5; D might be TRBD1 (6 bases). This CDR3 is 14 amino acids long. CDR1 and CDR2 from the germline V gene are MNHEY and SMNVEV (reference sequence). With 2 bases removed from V and 4 bases from J, the gap between germline ends came to 9 bases.

The gene calls are TRBV4-3 and TRBJ1-2; no definite D call. This CDR3 has 14 residues. Germline CDR1 reads LGHNA; CDR2 reads YSLEER. V was cut by 0 bases and J by 8 bases, with 13 bases left in between. CDR3 residues: CASSQDLSGGGYTF. As DNA, the CDR3 is TGCGCCAGCAGCCAAGATCTGAGCGGAGGAGGCTACACCTTC.

This clone occurred once. The chain combines TRBV6-5 with TRBJ1-2; no reliable D call. The CDR3 length is 16 residues. Germline V CDR1 and CDR2: MNHEY, SVGAGI. V was pared by 0 bases and J by 4 bases, with 15 bases between. CDR3 sequence reads: CASSYSTGEEGYGYTF. CDR3 nucleotide sequence: TGTGCCAGCAGTTACTCTACCGGGGAAGAGGGCTATGGCTACACCTTC.

The chain carries TRBV29-1 and TRBJ1-2, with 7 bases lining up with TRBD1. The germline V gene encodes CDR1 SQVTM and CDR2 ANQGSEA. Trimming removed 4 bases from V and 7 bases from J; junction bases left unmatched: 18. This CDR3 has 16 amino acids. CDR3 amino acids: CSVGSHSDRKSAGYTF. CDR3 in DNA: TGCAGCGTTGGTTCCCATTCGGACAGGAAATCCGCTGGCTACACCTTC.

The genes are TRBV27 and TRBJ2-6; TRBD1 matches at 9 bases. The CDR3 has 16 residues. The V and J ends lost 6 bases and 2 bases, in that order; junction bases with no gene match: 5. The germline V gene has CDR1 MNHEY and CDR2 SMNVEV (reference sequence). This chain's CDR3 is CASRYTGGTGANVLTF. The CDR3 coding sequence is TGTGCCAGCAGGTACACAGGGGGCACTGGGGCCAACGTCCTGACTTTC.

The chain's CDR3 is CASSYEKLNTGELFF. The CDR3 DNA reads as TGTGCCAGCAGTTACGAAAAACTGAACACCGGGGAGCTGTTTTTT. The chain recombines TRBV6-5 with TRBJ2-2; D is ambiguous. This CDR3 has 15 residues. CDR1 is MNHEY, CDR2 SVGAGI, per germline. The V end was cut by 2 bases, the J end by 1 base, with 8 bases between.

This chain connects TRBV29-1 to TRBJ2-3; the match to TRBD2 covers 9 bases. V shed 5 bases, J shed 6 bases, and the junction held 15 bases outside the gene matches. The CDR3 sequence is 16 residues long. Germline lookup yields CDR1 SQVTM and CDR2 ANQGSEA. CDR3 protein: CSVRGAAGGPGDTQYF. The CDR3 DNA follows: TGCAGCGTTAGGGGAGCGGCGGGAGGGCCGGGGGATACGCAGTATTTT.

This clone has a single count. This chain connects TRBV28 to TRBJ2-5; TRBD2 matches 12 bases. Per germline, CDR1 MDHEN and CDR2 SYDVKM. This CDR3 is built from 17 residues. The V segment lost 6 bases and the J segment 2 bases; nucleotides outside the gene matches: 10. As DNA, the CDR3 is TGTGCCAGCAGCTTTGGGTCTAGCGGGAGGGGGCAAGAGACCCAGTACTTC. Protein: CASSFGSSGRGQETQYF.

The chain has TRBV21-1 and TRBJ1-5. TRBV21-1 counts as a pseudogene. The CDR3 runs to 14 residues. CDR3 in amino acids: CASSKRNIDQPQHF. CDR3 DNA: TGTGCCAGCAGCAAAAGAAATATAGATCAGCCCCAGCATTTT.

The chain has TRBV6-5 and TRBJ2-3, with a tentative D call TRBD2 (7 bases). CDR1 MNHEY and CDR2 SVGAGI come from the germline V gene. Trimming left V 6 bases short and J 5 bases short, with 18 bases between. The CDR3 is 15 amino acids. The CDR3 DNA follows: TGTGCCAGCAGGAGGGGTATAAGGGGGGGAGATACGCAGTATTTT. It codes for CASRRGIRGGDTQYF.

The chain joins TRBV2 to TRBJ2-1; the match to TRBD2 covers 9 bases. Per germline, CDR1 SNHLY and CDR2 FYNNEI. This CDR3 contains 16 residues. With V trimmed by 11 bases and J by 7 bases, 18 bases remained unmatched. This chain's CDR3 is CAGQRVAGVYSNEQFF. CDR3 coding DNA: TGTGCCGGACAGAGGGTAGCGGGAGTGTATAGTAATGAGCAGTTCTTC.

The chain combines TRBV19 with TRBJ2-1, with 7 positions matching TRBD2. CDR1 is LNHDA and CDR2 is SQIVND in the germline V gene (reference sequence). CDR3 size: 15 residues. The V gene end was trimmed by 7 bases and the J gene end by 9 bases; junction bases not matched to a gene: 15. CDR3 DNA: TGTGCCAGTACCAATCGGGGGGAAAATCCAATTGAGCAGTTCTTC. Amino acid sequence: CASTNRGENPIEQFF.